This T cell receptor (beta chain) was identified during a study of T-cell reconstitution after alpha-beta-depleted transplantation in children. It was with unique molecular identifiers that the TCRbeta library was prepared. TCRdb passed the PCR reads through MiXCR, listing each CDR3 protein once. The sample contains 350,000 to 450,000 distinct CDR3 sequences, about a fifth of which appear only once. The CDR3 is 16 amino acids. V lost 1 base, J lost 5 bases, and 15 bases lay in between. This clonotype has more than one count but fewer than ten. The chain combines TRBV12-3 or TRBV12-4 with TRBJ2-1, with D possibly matching TRBD2 (5 bases). Sequenced here: PBMCs from the stem cell graft donor, sampled from the stem cell graft. This TCR derives from a human donor who donated a stem cell graft to a child with acute myeloid leukemia. The CDR3 loop reads CASSLGWGMRDNEQFF. CDR3 coding DNA: TGTGCCAGCAGTTTAGGGTGGGGTATGCGGGACAATGAGCAGTTCTTC.